Below, 30 T cell receptor beta chains from the same sample are listed, as sequenced in a study of radiation and T cells in renal cell carcinoma. Assay used: immunoSEQ multiplex PCR; TCRdb lists only in-frame clones, some missing. The sample yields about 150,000 clones, about nine tenths seen once. Time point indicated: blood 2 weeks post-SBRT. Sample treatment: 15 Gy SBRT to primary tumor, nephrectomy 4 weeks later. The specimen was blood, collected from a patient whose treatment included radiotherapy and nephrectomy. Source of these receptors: a woman aged 45-65 years with renal cell carcinoma.

The chain combines TRBV6-1 with TRBJ2-2; D not resolved. This CDR3 comprises 14 residues. V was clipped by 8 bases and J by 0 bases, with 10 bases between them. Germline CDR1 and CDR2: MNHNS and SASEGT. The CDR3 reads CASLRLANTGELFF. Here the CDR3 DNA reads TGTGCCAGCCTACGGCTCGCGAACACCGGGGAGCTGTTTTTT.

This sequence joins TRBV19 and TRBJ1-5, with TRBD1 matching over 8 bases. This CDR3 contains 16 residues. Trimming cost V 3 bases and J 6 bases; bases outside gene matches: 10. The germline CDR1 and CDR2 sequences are LNHDA and SQIVND (reference sequence). The CDR3 DNA reads TGTGCCAGTAGTATCCTAGACAGGGGCGAGTTTCAGCCCCAGCATTTT. Its translation: CASSILDRGEFQPQHF.

The chain combines TRBV5-5 with TRBJ2-1, with TRBD2 matching 7 bases. The J segment lost 7 bases and the V segment lost 2 bases, leaving 6 bases of the junction unmatched. Germline-derived CDR1 and CDR2 are SGHKS and YYEKEE (reference sequence). The CDR3 loop spans 14 amino acids. CDR3 amino acids: CASSFGLGVNEQFF. In DNA, the CDR3 is TGTGCCAGCAGCTTTGGACTAGGGGTTAATGAGCAGTTCTTC.

The gene calls are TRBV5-5 and TRBJ2-3; 14 bases line up with TRBD2. With 0 bases clipped from V and 0 bases from J, the junction kept 3 bases outside the gene matches. The germline V gene encodes CDR1 SGHKS and CDR2 YYEKEE (reference sequence). The CDR3 has 18 residues. CDR3 loop: CASSLAWTSGGSTDTQYF. CDR3 bases: TGTGCCAGCAGCTTGGCCTGGACTAGCGGGGGGAGCACAGATACGCAGTATTTT. The variable domain in full, completed from reference TRBV5-5 and TRBJ2-3, reads DAGVTQSPTHLIKTRGQQVTLRCSPISGHKSVSWYQQVLGQGPQFIFQYYEKEERGRGNFPDRFSARQFPNYSSELNVNALLLGDSALYLCASSLAWTSGGSTDTQYFGPGTRLTVL.

This chain links TRBV9 with TRBJ2-5; D remains ambiguous. The V gene's germline CDR1 is SGDLS and CDR2 YYNGEE. The CDR3 has 13 residues. The ends were cut back, 4 bases at V and 2 bases at J, with 9 bases in the middle. The CDR3, as DNA: TGTGCCAGCAGCCGAGGACCGCAAGAGACCCAGTACTTC. Residues: CASSRGPQETQYF.

This chain uses TRBV4-1 with TRBJ2-2, with TRBD2 matching 10 bases. After removal of 1 base from V and 7 bases from J, the junction contained 12 bases not matched to a gene. The CDR3 is made up of 18 amino acids. From germline, CDR1 is MGHRA and CDR2 YSYEKL. This chain's CDR3 is CASSQVMLAGEKGGELFF. In DNA, the CDR3 is TGCGCCAGCAGCCAAGTGATGCTAGCGGGGGAGAAGGGCGGGGAGCTGTTTTTT.

The chain uses TRBV7-2 and TRBJ1-2; 8 nucleotides match TRBD1. The ends lost 1 base at V and 3 bases at J; junction bases unmatched: 4. Germline V lookup: CDR1 SGHTA, CDR2 FQGNSA. CDR3 length equals 15 residues. CDR3 DNA sequence: TGTGCCAGCAGCTTAGTAGGGACAGGACACTATGGCTACACCTTC. Its translation is CASSLVGTGHYGYTF. Combining the CDR3 with reference TRBV7-2 and TRBJ1-2 gives the whole variable domain GAGVSQSPSNKVTEKGKDVELRCDPISGHTALYWYRQSLGQGLEFLIYFQGNSAPDKSGLPSDRFSAERTGGSVSTLTIQRTQQEDSAVYLCASSLVGTGHYGYTFGSGTRLTVV.

The V gene is TRBV6-1, the J gene TRBJ2-7; D is uncertain. Germline lookup yields CDR1 MNHNS and CDR2 SASEGT. The CDR3 covers 12 residues. V was cut by 1 base and J by 0 bases, with 1 base left in between. For the CDR3, the DNA is TGTGCCAGCAGTGAAGGCTCCTACGAGCAGTACTTC. Its protein is CASSEGSYEQYF.

J is TRBJ1-2 and V is TRBV5-4; perhaps TRBD1 as D (5 bases). Trimming stripped 1 base from V and 6 bases from J, with 13 bases between. This CDR3 is 14 amino acids long. CDR1 and CDR2 from the germline V gene are SGHNT and YYREEE (reference sequence). The CDR3 nucleotides are TGTGCCAGCAGCTTGAGGCTCAGGGCGGATGGCTACACCTTC. Encoded protein: CASSLRLRADGYTF.

V and J are TRBV5-6 and TRBJ1-1, with TRBD1 as a possible D gene (5 bases). The CDR3 extends over 16 amino acids. V was clipped by 4 bases and J by 0 bases, with 16 bases between them. CDR1 and CDR2 (germline): SGHDT, YYEEEE. The CDR3 DNA reads TGTGCCAGCAGCCCCCAAGTGGGGGGGTTGAACACTGAAGCTTTCTTT. This codes for CASSPQVGGLNTEAFF.

The chain uses TRBV7-2 and TRBJ2-5; perhaps TRBD1 as D (6 bases). V lost 1 base to trimming and J lost 5 bases, with 14 bases between them. The CDR3 sequence is 15 residues long. The germline gives CDR1 SGHTA, CDR2 FQGNSA. CDR3 sequence: CASSLEARGWETQYF. The CDR3 DNA reads as TGTGCCAGCAGCTTAGAAGCCAGGGGCTGGGAGACCCAGTACTTC.

This chain connects TRBV5-1 to TRBJ2-5, with D perhaps matching TRBD1 or TRBD2 (6 bases each). The germline gives CDR1 SGHRS, CDR2 YFSETQ. V dropped 1 base and J dropped 5 bases, with 12 bases sitting between them. This CDR3 has 14 amino acids. Here the CDR3 reads CASSLTGAYETQYF. DNA of the CDR3: TGCGCCAGCAGCTTGACGGGGGCTTATGAGACCCAGTACTTC.

The chain combines TRBV5-1 with TRBJ1-3, with a tentative D call TRBD1 (6 bases). V lost 1 base and J lost 3, with 11 bases in between. The CDR3 consists of 15 residues. Germline lookup yields CDR1 SGHRS and CDR2 YFSETQ. The DNA for the CDR3 is TGCGCCAGCAGCTTGAAGGGGGTATATGGAAACACCATATATTTT. This encodes CASSLKGVYGNTIYF.

The V call is TRBV2, the J call TRBJ1-1, with 7 bases that match TRBD1. Trimming removed 7 bases from V and 2 bases from J; junction bases left unmatched: 7. Germline V gene sequence: CDR1 SNHLY, CDR2 FYNNEI. The length of the CDR3 is 14 residues. The CDR3 DNA reads TGTGCCAGCAAGATACAGGGGATTAACACTGAAGCTTTCTTT. This codes for CASKIQGINTEAFF.

The chain employs TRBV5-1 and TRBJ1-2, with 7 bases fitting TRBD1. J gave up 1 base and V 0 bases, and 3 bases lay outside the gene matches. The CDR3 extends over 15 amino acids. Germline CDR1 SGHRS, CDR2 YFSETQ. CDR3 in DNA: TGCGCCAGCAGCTTGGCAGGGGGAGGTAACTATGGCTACACCTTC. It yields the protein CASSLAGGGNYGYTF. Drawing the rest from reference TRBV5-1 and TRBJ1-2, the complete variable domain is KAGVTQTPRYLIKTRGQQVTLSCSPISGHRSVSWYQQTPGQGLQFLFEYFSETQRNKGNFPGRFSGRQFSNSRSEMNVSTLELGDSALYLCASSLAGGGNYGYTFGSGTRLTVV.

The V gene is TRBV19, the J gene TRBJ2-2, with 11 bases lining up with TRBD2. V lost 7 bases, J lost 0 bases, and 1 base stayed unmatched. The germline CDR1 and CDR2 sequences are LNHDA and SQIVND (reference sequence). CDR3 length equals 15 residues. The CDR3 DNA is TGTGCCAGTATGACTAGCGGGGCGAACACCGGGGAGCTGTTTTTT. It encodes CASMTSGANTGELFF.

This rearrangement joins TRBV7-3 to TRBJ2-5, with D tentatively TRBD1 or TRBD2 (6 bases each). This CDR3 contains 13 residues. The V and J ends lost 9 bases and 9 bases respectively, with 20 bases between them. Germline CDR1 is SGHTA and CDR2 is FQGTGA. Here the CDR3 reads CASARGGFEPQYF. The CDR3 DNA reads as TGTGCCAGTGCACGAGGGGGGTTCGAGCCCCAGTACTTC.

The J gene is TRBJ2-2, the V gene TRBV5-1, with D perhaps being TRBD1 or TRBD2 (5 bases each). The CDR3 has 16 residues. Germline V CDR1 and CDR2: SGHRS, YFSETQ. Trimming took 1 base from V and 0 from J, leaving 10 bases between them. CDR3 in amino acids: CASSLTGTPNTGELFF. CDR3 coding DNA: TGCGCCAGCAGCTTGACCGGGACGCCGAACACCGGGGAGCTGTTTTTT.

The CDR3 region is CATPTRANTGELFF. The CDR3 region has the DNA TGTGCCACCCCGACTAGGGCGAACACCGGGGAGCTGTTTTTT. The chain has TRBV6-1 and TRBJ2-2, with a weak D call TRBD2 (6 bases). The CDR3 runs to 14 residues. Per the germline V gene, CDR1 is MNHNS and CDR2 is SASEGT. Between the trimmed V and J ends, which lost 10 bases and 0 bases, there was a span of 12 bases.

The V gene is TRBV5-1, the J gene TRBJ1-2; D ambiguous. This CDR3 comprises 14 residues. V lost 0 bases, J lost 4 bases, and 10 bases lay in between. Per the germline V gene, CDR1 is SGHRS and CDR2 is YFSETQ. CDR3 residues: CASSLAGEVYGYTF. The CDR3 coding sequence is TGCGCCAGCAGCTTGGCTGGGGAGGTCTATGGCTACACCTTC.

This chain links TRBV6-5 with TRBJ2-1, with 11 bases fitting TRBD2. There are 15 residues in the CDR3. The germline CDR1 and CDR2 sequences are MNHEY and SVGAGI. V lost 2 bases and J lost 7; bases outside the gene matches: 4. This chain's CDR3 is CASSYDTSGGNEQFF. The DNA for the CDR3 is TGTGCCAGCAGTTACGACACTAGCGGGGGTAATGAGCAGTTCTTC.

The V gene is TRBV10-2, the J gene TRBJ1-2; D gene uncertain. The CDR3 has 12 amino acids. Germline values: CDR1 WSHSY, CDR2 SAAADI. Trimming pared 3 bases from V and 8 bases from J, leaving 10 bases between. The CDR3 nucleotides are TGCGCCAGCAGTGACACACCTCGGGGCTACACCTTC. Protein product: CASSDTPRGYTF.

This chain links TRBV4-1 with TRBJ2-2; 7 bases fit TRBD1. This CDR3 comprises 13 residues. The V gene's germline CDR1 is MGHRA and CDR2 YSYEKL. V was pared by 4 bases and J by 4 bases, with 0 bases of the junction left unmatched. In DNA form, the CDR3 reads TGCGCCAGCAGCCGACAGGGCACCGGGGAGCTGTTTTTT. It is translated as CASSRQGTGELFF.

The chain is built from TRBV11-2 and TRBJ1-2; 10 bases line up with TRBD1. The V and J ends lost 5 bases and 4 bases, in that order; junction bases with no gene match: 7. This CDR3 comprises 15 residues. Germline CDR1 reads SGHAT; CDR2 reads FQNNGV. The CDR3 nucleotides are TGTGCCAGCAGCCTTTCGACAGGGGGCGGCTATGGCTACACCTTC. It specifies CASSLSTGGGYGYTF.

J is TRBJ2-5 and V is TRBV4-3; TRBD1 aligns across 9 bases. Trimming took 4 bases from V and 3 from J; bases not matched to a gene: 0. CDR3 length equals 13 residues. Germline-derived CDR1 and CDR2 are LGHNA and YSLEER. The CDR3 DNA sequence: TGCGCCAGCAGCCGGGACAGGGAAGAGACCCAGTACTTC. This translates into CASSRDREETQYF.

The rearrangement links TRBV5-4 to TRBJ2-3; TRBD1 matches at 10 bases. Trimming removed 0 bases from V and 0 bases from J; junction bases left unmatched: 1. This CDR3 contains 16 residues. Per germline, CDR1 SGHNT and CDR2 YYREEE (reference sequence). The CDR3 sequence is CASSLGQGASTDTQYF. The CDR3 DNA follows: TGTGCCAGCAGCTTGGGACAGGGGGCCAGCACAGATACGCAGTATTTT.

CDR3 protein: CASTMGQEPYTIYF. The CDR3 DNA reads as TGTGCCAGCACCATGGGACAGGAGCCCTACACCATATATTTT. The chain uses TRBV9 and TRBJ1-3; TRBD1 aligns across 8 bases. The CDR3 loop spans 14 amino acids. Germline trimming cut 6 bases from V and 8 bases from J; bases unmatched to any gene: 10. Germline CDR1 SGDLS, CDR2 YYNGEE. The variable domain in full, completed from reference TRBV9 and TRBJ1-3, reads DSGVTQTPKHLITATGQRVTLRCSPRSGDLSVYWYQQSLDQGLQFLIQYYNGEERAKGNILERFSAQQFPDLHSELNLSSLELGDSALYFCASTMGQEPYTIYFGEGSWLTVV.

The rearrangement uses TRBV7-2 and TRBJ1-4, with D possibly being TRBD1 (5 bases). This CDR3 spans 16 amino acids. Germline V CDR1 and CDR2: SGHTA, FQGNSA. V gave up 5 bases and J gave up 5 bases, with 18 bases separating them. In nucleotides, the CDR3 is TGTGCCAGCAGCCGACCGGGGGACCTACCCAATGAAAAACTGTTTTTT. This codes for CASSRPGDLPNEKLFF.

In its sample, this clone was seen once. The chain is built from TRBV5-4 and TRBJ2-5; D gene ambiguous. V lost 0 bases and J 2 bases, leaving 11 bases between the germline ends. The CDR3 runs to 15 residues. The germline V gene encodes CDR1 SGHNT and CDR2 YYREEE (reference sequence). CDR3 residues: CASSLATASQETQYF. CDR3 DNA sequence: TGTGCCAGCAGCTTGGCCACGGCCTCTCAAGAGACCCAGTACTTC.

This clone was counted once. This sequence joins TRBV6-1 and TRBJ1-3; the D gene is possibly TRBD1 (5 bases). The length of the CDR3 is 14 residues. Germline CDR1 is MNHNS and CDR2 is SASEGT. The V gene lost 6 bases and the J gene lost 2 bases, with 11 bases spanning the gap. CDR3 in amino acids: CASRGDSTGNTIYF. The CDR3 coding sequence is TGTGCCAGCAGGGGGGACTCTACTGGAAACACCATATATTTT.